These 29 T cell receptor beta chains came from one sample sequenced in a study of cytomegalovirus exposure and HLA in healthy donors. It was with 60 Vbeta and 13 Jbeta primers that the PCR ran. Assay: immunoSEQ multiplex PCR; the TCRdb copy retains only in-frame clones and omits some. Seen here are approximately 150,000 clones, roughly 85% observed once, and the top ten hold under 2.5%. Input material: PBMCs. The source of these receptors is a man aged 35 to 55 in good health and CMV-seronegative.

The chain links TRBV5-1 to TRBJ2-7; TRBD1 matches at 11 bases. The CDR3 runs to 16 residues. Looked up from germline, CDR1 is SGHRS and CDR2 is YFSETQ. V was pared by 4 bases and J by 0 bases, with 6 bases of the junction left unmatched. The CDR3 DNA is TGCGCCAGCAGCACCCGGACAGGGGGCGCCTCCTACGAGCAGTACTTC. Encoded protein: CASSTRTGGASYEQYF.

V and J are TRBV5-4 and TRBJ2-5; 11 bases agree with TRBD2. This CDR3 has 16 amino acids. In germline, CDR1 is SGHNT, CDR2 YYREEE (reference sequence). V gave up 4 bases and J gave up 5 bases; unmatched junction bases: 10. The CDR3 DNA reads TGTGCCAGCAGCCCGAGCGGGGCTAGCGGGAGGGAGACCCAGTACTTC. It yields the protein CASSPSGASGRETQYF.

This chain links TRBV10-3 with TRBJ2-7, with D perhaps TRBD1 (6 bases). V was trimmed by 4 bases and J by 3 bases, leaving 10 bases between them. Germline V CDR1 and CDR2: ENHRY, SYGVKD. The CDR3 spans 13 residues. The CDR3 DNA sequence: TGTGCCATCAGTGGAGACAGGAGCTACGAGCAGTACTTC. The encoded protein is CAISGDRSYEQYF.

The chain carries TRBV19 and TRBJ2-2; 7 bases align to TRBD1. V was clipped by 7 bases and J by 2 bases; unmatched bases: 4. The CDR3 spans 14 residues. Germline V gives CDR1 LNHDA, CDR2 SQIVND (reference sequence). The DNA of the CDR3 is TGTGCCAGTACAGGGACAGCCAACACCGGGGAGCTGTTTTTT. Translating it yields CASTGTANTGELFF. The variable domain in full, with the rest retrieved from reference TRBV19 and TRBJ2-2, is DGGITQSPKYLFRKEGQNVTLSCEQNLNHDAMYWYRQDPGQGLRLIYYSQIVNDFQKGDIAEGYSVSREKKESFPLTVTSAQKNPTAFYLCASTGTANTGELFFGEGSRLTVL.

This clone was observed a handful of times. This sequence joins TRBV5-4 and TRBJ2-4; tentative D call: TRBD1 (5 bases). V was pared by 1 base and J by 7 bases, with 15 bases between. Germline assignment: CDR1 SGHNT and CDR2 YYREEE (reference sequence). There are 15 residues in the CDR3. CDR3 sequence (DNA): TGTGCCAGCAGCTTGATGGGGCTATTGAGTAACATTCAGTACTTC. This translates into CASSLMGLLSNIQYF.

This chain uses TRBV4-1 with TRBJ2-7, with D possibly being TRBD2 (5 bases). The CDR3 covers 14 residues. V lost 1 base and J lost 6, with 13 bases in between. Germline V gene sequence: CDR1 MGHRA, CDR2 YSYEKL. Written as DNA, the CDR3 is TGCGCCAGCAGCCAAGTGGGGTCGAGGGCCGAGCAGTACTTC. Translation: CASSQVGSRAEQYF.

The chain carries TRBV5-1 and TRBJ2-2; D call uncertain. V lost 1 base, J lost 3 bases, and 10 bases lay in between. This CDR3 region has 15 residues. The germline V gene has CDR1 SGHRS and CDR2 YFSETQ. CDR3 residues: CASSLRGDHTGELFF. For the CDR3, the DNA is TGCGCCAGCAGCTTGCGCGGCGACCACACCGGGGAGCTGTTTTTT.

The chain links TRBV30 to TRBJ1-4, with D possibly TRBD1 on 5 matching bases. Germline lookup yields CDR1 GTSNPN and CDR2 SVGIG (reference sequence). The CDR3 contains 13 residues. The V end lost 4 bases, the J end lost 3 bases, and 9 bases lay between the germline ends. The CDR3 loop reads CAWKWGANEKLFF. CDR3 in DNA: TGTGCCTGGAAATGGGGGGCTAATGAAAAACTGTTTTTT.

The chain is built from TRBV10-1 and TRBJ2-1; D unclear. Trimming stripped 8 bases from V and 8 bases from J, with 19 bases between. In germline, CDR1 is WNHNN, CDR2 SYGVQD (reference sequence). This CDR3 is 14 amino acids long. The CDR3 DNA reads as TGCGCCAGCGACTCTCAAGTATTTTTATATGAGCAGTTCTTC. Encoded protein: CASDSQVFLYEQFF.

This rearrangement joins TRBV19 to TRBJ2-2, with 8 positions matching TRBD1. The CDR3 is 14 amino acids. J was trimmed by 5 bases and V by 7 bases; bases with no gene match: 6. Looked up from germline, CDR1 is LNHDA and CDR2 is SQIVND (reference sequence). The CDR3 coding sequence is TGTGCCAGTATCCAGGGGGCAGGGACCGGGGAGCTGTTTTTT. This translates into CASIQGAGTGELFF. Using reference TRBV19 and TRBJ2-2 for the parts outside the CDR3, the full variable domain is DGGITQSPKYLFRKEGQNVTLSCEQNLNHDAMYWYRQDPGQGLRLIYYSQIVNDFQKGDIAEGYSVSREKKESFPLTVTSAQKNPTAFYLCASIQGAGTGELFFGEGSRLTVL.

The V and J genes are TRBV30 and TRBJ2-5; a possible D gene is TRBD2 (5 bases). From germline, CDR1 is GTSNPN and CDR2 SVGIG (reference sequence). Trimming took off 0 bases at V and 5 bases at J, with 22 bases between the two ends. The CDR3 extends over 17 amino acids. The CDR3 spells CAWSVLSNGKFLETQYF. CDR3 in DNA: TGTGCCTGGAGTGTACTTAGCAACGGGAAATTTTTGGAGACCCAGTACTTC.

This chain uses TRBV28 with TRBJ1-1; 7 bases fit TRBD1. Germline CDR1 and CDR2: MDHEN and SYDVKM. The CDR3 contains 17 residues. Trimming removed 2 bases from V and 1 base from J; junction bases left unmatched: 10. The CDR3 here is CASSLQVGGHSNTEAFF. Here the CDR3 DNA reads TGTGCCAGCAGTTTACAGGTAGGGGGCCACTCGAACACTGAAGCTTTCTTT.

The chain links TRBV15 to TRBJ2-7, with 7 bases fitting TRBD1. After removal of 7 bases from V and 3 bases from J, the junction contained 9 bases not matched to a gene. Germline V lookup: CDR1 LNHNV, CDR2 YYDKDF (reference sequence). CDR3 length: 14 residues. CDR3 sequence (DNA): TGTGCCACCAACTCCTTCCGGGACAGCTACGAGCAGTACTTC. Translated: CATNSFRDSYEQYF.

The J gene is TRBJ1-1, the V gene TRBV4-2; D gene ambiguous. Germline V gene lookup returns CDR1 LGHNA and CDR2 YNFKEQ. V lost 0 bases to trimming and J lost 1 base, with 9 bases between them. CDR3 length: 15 amino acids. The CDR3 loop reads CASSQDGQKNTEAFF. The CDR3 region has the DNA TGTGCCAGCAGCCAAGATGGGCAAAAGAACACTGAAGCTTTCTTT.

There are a few counts of this clone. The genes are TRBV5-1 and TRBJ2-3, with D possibly TRBD1 on 7 matching bases. The CDR3 is made up of 14 amino acids. Germline V gene sequence: CDR1 SGHRS, CDR2 YFSETQ. The V end was cut by 3 bases, the J end by 6 bases, with 14 bases between. In DNA form, the CDR3 reads TGCGCCAGCAGCTCTACTGCAGGGGGGGATACGCAGTATTTT. It encodes CASSSTAGGDTQYF.

CDR3 loop: CASKNLRWTSAGPDSYEQYF. CDR3 coding DNA: TGTGCCAGTAAAAACCTAAGATGGACTAGCGCAGGTCCCGACTCCTACGAGCAGTACTTC. The chain recombines TRBV28 with TRBJ2-7; 9 bases line up with TRBD2. This CDR3 has 20 residues. Germline trimming cut 9 bases from V and 0 bases from J; bases unmatched to any gene: 24. Looked up from germline, CDR1 is MDHEN and CDR2 is SYDVKM.

This chain joins TRBV6-5 and TRBJ2-5; 7 bases agree with TRBD2. V trimming: 4 bases; J trimming: 1 base; junction bases outside the gene matches: 3. The germline V gene encodes CDR1 MNHEY and CDR2 SVGAGI. This CDR3 has 14 residues. The CDR3 region has the DNA TGTGCCAGCAGTTTCGGGACTATCCAAGAGACCCAGTACTTC. It specifies CASSFGTIQETQYF.

This CDR3 reads CASSLTGGLSDTQYF. The CDR3 DNA reads as TGTGCCAGCAGCTTAACAGGGGGGCTATCAGATACGCAGTATTTT. The chain uses TRBV7-9 and TRBJ2-3; 8 bases line up with TRBD1. V trimming: 2 bases; J trimming: 4 bases; junction bases outside the gene matches: 5. Germline loops: CDR1 SEHNR, CDR2 FQNEAQ (reference sequence). This CDR3 has 15 residues.

The V and J genes are TRBV7-2 and TRBJ2-1, with TRBD2 matching 12 bases. The V gene end was trimmed by 6 bases and the J gene end by 2 bases; junction bases not matched to a gene: 5. CDR3 length equals 16 residues. Germline CDR1 is SGHTA and CDR2 is FQGNSA. This CDR3 reads CASSTLAGGPYNEQFF. DNA of the CDR3: TGTGCCAGCAGTACTCTAGCGGGAGGGCCCTACAATGAGCAGTTCTTC.

The chain has TRBV4-2 and TRBJ2-2; D may be TRBD2 (6 bases). Germline assignment: CDR1 LGHNA and CDR2 YNFKEQ. The CDR3 loop spans 17 amino acids. V shed 1 base and J shed 1 base, with 13 bases lying between them. The CDR3 DNA sequence: TGTGCCAGCAGCCAAGGGGTAAGGCGGGGGAACACCGGGGAGCTGTTTTTT. Its translation: CASSQGVRRGNTGELFF.

The sample holds one count of this clone. V usage is TRBV7-9 and J usage is TRBJ2-7, with D tentatively TRBD2 (6 bases). The length of the CDR3 is 14 residues. V lost 2 bases to trimming and J lost 5 bases, with 13 bases between them. Germline V lookup: CDR1 SEHNR, CDR2 FQNEAQ (reference sequence). The CDR3 reads CASSLWDSVDEQYF. The CDR3 DNA sequence: TGTGCCAGCAGCTTATGGGACTCGGTTGACGAGCAGTACTTC.

This clone was recorded once. This chain connects TRBV7-9 to TRBJ2-7; D is perhaps TRBD2 (5 bases). Per the germline V gene, CDR1 is SEHNR and CDR2 is FQNEAQ (reference sequence). V was pared by 1 base and J by 5 bases, with 6 bases between. The CDR3 length is 12 residues. The CDR3: CASSLGENEQYF. DNA of the CDR3: TGTGCCAGCAGCTTAGGGGAGAACGAGCAGTACTTC.

The rearrangement joins TRBV11-1 to TRBJ1-1; a weak D match, TRBD1 (6 bases). The V gene's germline CDR1 is SGHAT and CDR2 FQDESV (reference sequence). With 2 bases removed from V and 4 bases from J, the gap between germline ends came to 11 bases. The CDR3 contains 14 residues. CDR3 sequence: CASSLLRGGTEAFF. As DNA, the CDR3 is TGTGCCAGCAGCTTACTCCGAGGGGGCACTGAAGCTTTCTTT.

V usage is TRBV7-9 and J usage is TRBJ2-1; 7 positions agree with TRBD2. Germline CDR1 is SEHNR and CDR2 is FQNEAQ (reference sequence). The CDR3 runs to 15 residues. The V gene end was trimmed by 2 bases and the J gene end by 7 bases; junction bases not matched to a gene: 8. The CDR3 DNA follows: TGTGCCAGCAGCTTATGGGGACTCGGGGGGAATGAGCAGTTCTTC. Translating it yields CASSLWGLGGNEQFF.

This rearrangement joins TRBV27 to TRBJ2-1; D is unresolved. CDR3 size: 15 residues. V shed 5 bases and J shed 0 bases, with 11 bases lying between them. Germline V gene data show CDR1 as MNHEY and CDR2 as SMNVEV (reference sequence). CDR3: CASSQVPLSYNEQFF. Written as DNA, the CDR3 is TGTGCCAGCAGTCAGGTGCCTCTCTCCTACAATGAGCAGTTCTTC.

This chain uses TRBV7-2 with TRBJ2-2, with TRBD2 matching 8 bases. This CDR3 is built from 14 residues. After removal of 5 bases from V and 5 bases from J, the junction contained 4 bases not matched to a gene. Germline-derived CDR1 and CDR2 are SGHTA and FQGNSA. This CDR3 reads CASSPAGGTGELFF. The CDR3 DNA sequence: TGTGCCAGCAGCCCCGCGGGGGGTACCGGGGAGCTGTTTTTT.

V gene TRBV7-9 combines with J gene TRBJ2-5, with a weak D call TRBD2 (6 bases). The CDR3 sequence is 15 residues long. Germline values: CDR1 SEHNR, CDR2 FQNEAQ (reference sequence). Trimming shortened V by 0 bases and J by 5 bases, and 13 bases separated the two germline ends. The CDR3 coding sequence is TGTGCCAGCAGCTTAGCGCTCGGAGGGTCGGAGACCCAGTACTTC. As protein: CASSLALGGSETQYF. The variable domain in full, completed from reference TRBV7-9 and TRBJ2-5, reads DTGVSQNPRHKITKRGQNVTFRCDPISEHNRLYWYRQTLGQGPEFLTYFQNEAQLEKSRLLSDRFSAERPKGSFSTLEIQRTEQGDSAMYLCASSLALGGSETQYFGPGTRLLVL.

The chain has TRBV9 and TRBJ1-1; 7 bases are shared with TRBD1. CDR3 length equals 14 residues. The junction had 4 bases not matched to a gene; V was cut back by 2 bases and J by 3 bases. Germline values: CDR1 SGDLS, CDR2 YYNGEE. Here the CDR3 DNA reads TGTGCCAGCAGCGTTAGGGACAGTTACACTGAAGCTTTCTTT. It encodes CASSVRDSYTEAFF.

V usage is TRBV28 and J usage is TRBJ1-4; maybe TRBD1 (5 bases). Trimming pared 7 bases from V and 7 bases from J, leaving 10 bases between. CDR3 length equals 12 residues. Germline V gene data show CDR1 as MDHEN and CDR2 as SYDVKM. The DNA for the CDR3 is TGTGCCAGCACTGGGGGGGTTGAAAAACTGTTTTTT. The encoded protein is CASTGGVEKLFF. The full variable domain, in which reference TRBV28 and TRBJ1-4 provide the parts outside the CDR3, is DVKVTQSSRYLVKRTGEKVFLECVQDMDHENMFWYRQDPGLGLRLIYFSYDVKMKEKGDIPEGYSVSREKKERFSLILESASTNQTSMYLCASTGGVEKLFFGSGTQLSVL.